This T cell receptor (beta chain) derives from a study of post-analysis software for immune sequencing data. cDNA libraries for TCR beta contained unique molecular identifiers. TCRdb independently ran MiXCR on the PCR reads; one entry per CDR3 protein. This sample yields roughly 730,000 distinct CDR3 sequences, of which just under 30% are seen a single time; under 0.7% belongs to the top ten. Study-level results: Among 5 or 6 TRBV segments more frequent in patients than controls were TRBV5-6, TRBV5-1 and TRBV20-1.

Germline assignment: CDR1 DFQATT and CDR2 SNEGSKA (reference sequence). V lost 0 bases and J lost 0, with 9 bases in between. The CDR3 contains 15 residues. This clonotype turned up a few times. Its target is not known. The chain links TRBV20-1 to TRBJ1-3, with D perhaps TRBD1 (6 bases). This TCR was sampled from a girl aged 5-17 years with multiple sclerosis. The sequenced sample consisted of blood. CDR3 protein: CSARDYRVSGNTIYF. The CDR3 DNA sequence: TGCAGTGCTAGAGATTACAGGGTCTCTGGAAACACCATATATTTT.